This T cell receptor (beta chain) was retrieved from a study of CXCR3-negative and CXCR3-positive naive CD8 T cells. Study observations and caveats: Naive cells positive for CXCR3 carried more hydrophobic TRB CDR3s than CXCR3-negative ones.

Every CD8+ T cell subset underwent triplicate sorting at around 280,000 cells apiece. Germline V gene data show CDR1 as SQVTM and CDR2 as ANQGSEA. CDR3 length equals 13 residues. Remarks on this clonotype: The antigen is undetermined.

cDNA libraries for TRB were generated by 5' RACE incorporating UMI labels. TCRdb re-called the 5' RACE reads and catalogs CDR3 proteins one per entry, DNA excluded. The sample table includes tens of thousands of distinct CDR3 sequences. This chain connects TRBV29-1 to TRBJ2-2. Sequences were obtained from naive CXCR3+ CD8+ T cells from blood. Subset here: CD45RO-CCR7+CD27+CD95- naive CD8+ T cells expressing CXCR3 (TNR3+). The receptor comes from a human donor in good health. Some clones in this sample may be carry-over from other donors' samples. The CDR3 is CSASDGNTGELFF.